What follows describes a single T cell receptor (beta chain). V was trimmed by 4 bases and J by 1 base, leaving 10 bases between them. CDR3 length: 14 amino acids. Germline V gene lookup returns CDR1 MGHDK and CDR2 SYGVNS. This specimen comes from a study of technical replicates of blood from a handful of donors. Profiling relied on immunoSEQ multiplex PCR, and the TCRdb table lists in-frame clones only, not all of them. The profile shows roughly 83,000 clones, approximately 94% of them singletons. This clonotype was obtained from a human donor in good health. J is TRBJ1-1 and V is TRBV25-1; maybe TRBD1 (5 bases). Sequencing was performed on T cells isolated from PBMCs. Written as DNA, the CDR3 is TGTGCCAGCAGTGGCTACACAGGGAACACTGAAGCTTTCTTT. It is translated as CASSGYTGNTEAFF.